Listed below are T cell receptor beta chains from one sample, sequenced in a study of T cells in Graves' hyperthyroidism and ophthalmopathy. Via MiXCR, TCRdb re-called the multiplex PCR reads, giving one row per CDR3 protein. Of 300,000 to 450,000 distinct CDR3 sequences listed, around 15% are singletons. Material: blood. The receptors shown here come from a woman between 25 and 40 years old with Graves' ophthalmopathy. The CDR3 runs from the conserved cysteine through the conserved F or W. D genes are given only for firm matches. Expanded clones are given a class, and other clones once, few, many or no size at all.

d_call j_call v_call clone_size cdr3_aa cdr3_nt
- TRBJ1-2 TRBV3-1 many CASSREDGYTF TGTGCCAGCAGCCGGGAGGACGGCTACACCTTC
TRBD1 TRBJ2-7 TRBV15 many CATSRDKGQAYEQYF TGTGCCACCAGCAGAGATAAGGGACAGGCCTACGAGCAGTACTTC
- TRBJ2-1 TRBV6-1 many CASSNPSASSYNEQFF TGTGCCAGCAGTAACCCTAGCGCTAGCTCCTACAATGAGCAGTTCTTC
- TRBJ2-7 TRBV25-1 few CASSAPGLPYEQYF TGTGCCAGCAGTGCCCCCGGCCTCCCCTACGAGCAGTACTTC
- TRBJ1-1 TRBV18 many CASSPRVQSNTEAFF TGTGCCAGCTCACCACGAGTACAGTCAAACACTGAAGCTTTCTTT
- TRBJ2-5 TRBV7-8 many CASSLYPLAKKETQYF TGTGCCAGCAGCTTATATCCCTTAGCGAAAAAAGAGACCCAGTACTTC
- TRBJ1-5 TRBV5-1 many CASSPSPGDSNQPQHF TGCGCCAGCAGCCCAAGCCCAGGGGATAGCAATCAGCCCCAGCATTTT
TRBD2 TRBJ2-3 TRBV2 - CASSFLAGGKADTQYF TGTGCCAGCAGTTTCCTAGCGGGGGGTAAGGCAGATACGCAGTATTTT
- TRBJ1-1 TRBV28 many CASSFTTRGGTEAFF TGTGCCAGCAGTTTTACCACACGGGGTGGGACTGAAGCTTTCTTT
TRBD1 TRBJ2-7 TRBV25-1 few CASRTGSEQYF TGTGCCAGCAGGACAGGGTCCGAGCAGTACTTC
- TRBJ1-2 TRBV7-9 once CASSLIGGVAYGYTF TGTGCCAGCAGCTTAATAGGAGGGGTTGCCTATGGCTACACCTTC
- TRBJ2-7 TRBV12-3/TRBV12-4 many CASSFLRGGAGEQYF TGTGCCAGCAGTTTCCTTCGGGGCGGGGCAGGGGAGCAGTACTTC
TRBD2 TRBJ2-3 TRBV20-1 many CSAIGGGGAADTQYF TGCAGTGCGATCGGGGGCGGGGGGGCGGCAGATACGCAGTATTTT
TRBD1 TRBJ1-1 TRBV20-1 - CSAREETGLNTEAFF TGCAGTGCTAGAGAAGAGACAGGGCTTAACACTGAAGCTTTCTTT
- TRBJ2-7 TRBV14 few CASSQNYRDEQYF TGTGCCAGCAGCCAGAACTACAGGGACGAGCAGTACTTC
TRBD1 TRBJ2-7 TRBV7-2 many CASSQGQAREQYF TGTGCCAGCAGTCAGGGACAGGCGCGAGAGCAGTACTTC